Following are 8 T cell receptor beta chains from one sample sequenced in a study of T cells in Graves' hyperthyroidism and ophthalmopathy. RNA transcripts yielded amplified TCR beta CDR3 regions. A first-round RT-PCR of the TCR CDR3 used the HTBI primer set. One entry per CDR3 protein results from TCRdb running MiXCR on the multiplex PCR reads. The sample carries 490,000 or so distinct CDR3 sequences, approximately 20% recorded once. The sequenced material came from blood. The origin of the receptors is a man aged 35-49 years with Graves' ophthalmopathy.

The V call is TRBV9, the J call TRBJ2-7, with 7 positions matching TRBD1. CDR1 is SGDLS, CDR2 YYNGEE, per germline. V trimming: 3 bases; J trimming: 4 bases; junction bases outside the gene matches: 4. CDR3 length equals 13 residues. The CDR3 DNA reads TGTGCCAGCAGCGCACCGACAGGGTACGAGCAGTACTTC. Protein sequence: CASSAPTGYEQYF.

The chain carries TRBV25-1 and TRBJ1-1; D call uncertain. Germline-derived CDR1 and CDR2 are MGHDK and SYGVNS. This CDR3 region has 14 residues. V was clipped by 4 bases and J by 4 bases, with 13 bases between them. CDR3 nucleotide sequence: TGTGCCAGCAGTGGGCAGCAATGGTTCACTGAAGCTTTCTTT. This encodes CASSGQQWFTEAFF.

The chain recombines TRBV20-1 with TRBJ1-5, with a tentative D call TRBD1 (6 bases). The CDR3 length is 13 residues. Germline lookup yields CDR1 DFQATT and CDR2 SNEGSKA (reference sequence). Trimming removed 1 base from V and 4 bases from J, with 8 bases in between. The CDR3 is CSARADRNQPQHF. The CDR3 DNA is TGCAGTGCTAGAGCGGACAGAAATCAGCCCCAGCATTTT.

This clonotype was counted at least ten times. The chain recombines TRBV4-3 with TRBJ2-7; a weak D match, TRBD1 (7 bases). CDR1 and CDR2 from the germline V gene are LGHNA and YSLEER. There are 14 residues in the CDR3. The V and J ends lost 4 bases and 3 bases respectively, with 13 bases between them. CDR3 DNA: TGCGCCAGCAGCCGAGCAGGGGGGCGCTACGAGCAGTACTTC. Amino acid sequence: CASSRAGGRYEQYF.

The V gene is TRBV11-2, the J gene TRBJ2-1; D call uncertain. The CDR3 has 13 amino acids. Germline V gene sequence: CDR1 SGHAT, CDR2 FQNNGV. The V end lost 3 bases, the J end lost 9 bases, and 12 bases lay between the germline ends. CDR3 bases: TGTGCCAGCAGCTTCCGGCAATTGGGTGAGCAGTTCTTC. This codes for CASSFRQLGEQFF.

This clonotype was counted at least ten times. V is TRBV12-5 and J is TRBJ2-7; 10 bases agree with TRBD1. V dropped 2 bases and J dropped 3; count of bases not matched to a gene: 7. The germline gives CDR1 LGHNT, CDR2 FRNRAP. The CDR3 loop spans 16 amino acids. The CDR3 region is CASGLNPWDRGYEQYF. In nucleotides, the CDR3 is TGTGCTAGTGGTTTGAACCCGTGGGACAGGGGCTACGAGCAGTACTTC.

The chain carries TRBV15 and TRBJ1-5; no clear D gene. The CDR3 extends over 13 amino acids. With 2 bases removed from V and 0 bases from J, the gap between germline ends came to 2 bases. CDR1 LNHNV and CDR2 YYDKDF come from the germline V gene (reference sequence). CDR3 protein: CATSRNSNQPQHF. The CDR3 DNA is TGTGCCACCAGCAGAAATAGCAATCAGCCCCAGCATTTT. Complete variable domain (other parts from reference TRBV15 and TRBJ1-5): DAMVIQNPRYQVTQFGKPVTLSCSQTLNHNVMYWYQQKSSQAPKLLFHYYDKDFNNEADTPDNFQSRRPNTSFCFLDIRSPGLGDTAMYLCATSRNSNQPQHFGDGTRLSIL.

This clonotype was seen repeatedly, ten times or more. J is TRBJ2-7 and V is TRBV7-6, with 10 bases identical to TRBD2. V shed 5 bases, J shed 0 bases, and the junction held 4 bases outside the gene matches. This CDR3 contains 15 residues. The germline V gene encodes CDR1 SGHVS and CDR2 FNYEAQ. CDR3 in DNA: TGTGCCAGCAGCCATGGGACTAGCGCCTCCTACGAGCAGTACTTC. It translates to CASSHGTSASYEQYF.